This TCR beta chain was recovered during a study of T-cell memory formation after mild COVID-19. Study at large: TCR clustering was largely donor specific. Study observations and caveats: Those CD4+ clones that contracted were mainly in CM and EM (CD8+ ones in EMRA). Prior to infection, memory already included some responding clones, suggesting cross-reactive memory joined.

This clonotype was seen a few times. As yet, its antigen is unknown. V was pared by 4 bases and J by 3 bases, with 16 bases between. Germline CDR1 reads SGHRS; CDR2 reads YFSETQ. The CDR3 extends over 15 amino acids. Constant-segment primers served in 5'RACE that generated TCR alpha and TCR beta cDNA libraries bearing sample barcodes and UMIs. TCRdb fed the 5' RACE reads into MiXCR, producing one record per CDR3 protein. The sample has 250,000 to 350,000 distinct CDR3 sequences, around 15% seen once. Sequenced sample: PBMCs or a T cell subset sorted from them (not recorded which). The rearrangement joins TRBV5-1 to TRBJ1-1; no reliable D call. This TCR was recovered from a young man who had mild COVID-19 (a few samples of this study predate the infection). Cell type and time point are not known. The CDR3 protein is CASSRSGEYYTEAFF. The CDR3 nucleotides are TGCGCCAGCAGCCGTTCAGGAGAGTACTACACTGAAGCTTTCTTT.